This paragraph covers one T cell receptor (beta chain) sequence. The entry originates in a study of blood T cell repertoires in COVID-19. Study at large: Acute and convalescent COVID-19 specimens originated in the United States, Italy and Spain. T cells, B-cell-depleted T cells, or PBMCs supplied cDNA or gDNA.

Methods used by the authors: Reference gene primers were amplified, and this amplification served to estimate nucleated cell counts. Assay: immunoSEQ multiplex PCR; the TCRdb copy retains only in-frame clones and omits some. V, J and clone size are those of that table, while D and trimming were read from the DNA. The table includes 35,000 to 45,000 clones, 88% detected once. From germline, CDR1 is SQVTM and CDR2 ANQGSEA. Germline trimming cut 7 bases from V and 10 bases from J; bases unmatched to any gene: 3. The CDR3 contains 12 residues. The specimen was peripheral blood. V and J are TRBV29-1 and TRBJ2-1; the match to TRBD2 covers 14 bases. The TCR was taken from a man in his 70s with active COVID-19. For the CDR3, the DNA is TGCAGCGCCCGGACTAGCGGGAGGGAGCAGTTCTTC. Its protein is CSARTSGREQFF.